The TCR beta chain described here comes from a study of OX40 agonist ivuxolimab in advanced cancers. Turning to the overall study: Ivuxolimab was a fully human IgG2 agonistic monoclonal antibody targeting the costimulatory receptor OX40 (CD134). Intravenous ivuxolimab was administered to patients every 2 weeks at six dose levels: 0.01, 0.1, 0.3, 1.5, 3 and 10 mg/kg. Of the approximately 53 patients in dose escalation, around 19 had hepatocellular carcinoma, some 15 had melanoma, 9 had renal cell carcinoma and 9 had head and neck cancer. A male proportion of almost 85% and a mean age of approximately 62 years, ranging from about 23 to 90, were recorded for the dose-escalation cohort. Patients were allowed to have had prior anti-PD-1, anti-PD-L1 or anti-CTLA-4 therapy, and approximately 40% of the dose-escalation patients had been treated with checkpoint inhibitors. Three dose-escalation patients achieved partial responses, one with hepatocellular carcinoma and two with cutaneous melanoma. The purpose of peripheral TCRbeta sequencing was to test whether ivuxolimab changed TCR sequence diversity and led to clonal T-cell expansion. The paper covers the monotherapy dose-escalation part of the phase I ivuxolimab trial, which included N of about 50 patients. Overall results and qualifications from the work: After ivuxolimab, expanded clones were on average more numerous among CD8+ T cells than among CD4+ T cells. Low levels of normalized T-cell clonal expansion were also seen in some patients who did not respond. At doses of 0.1 to 3.0 mg/kg, clonal expansion of both CD4+ and CD8+ blood T cells was observed from baseline to week 6. In partial responders in the 0.1-3.0 mg/kg groups, normalized peripheral clonal expansion was found to be among the lowest, especially among CD8+ T cells. Which antigens the clonally expanded peripheral T cells were specific for was not determined.

Note on this clone: The clone's antigen remains unknown. One end of the junction varies from germline; a read error may be responsible.

The cysteine opens and the phenylalanine closes a CDR3 of 21 amino acids. CDR3 DNA is the only sequence kept; it has 63 bases, read in frame from the first base. The germline V gene supplies CDR1 LGHNA and CDR2 YSLEER. Genomic DNA was extracted from sorted cells for sequencing of the TCRbeta CDR3 region. TCRbeta CDR3 regions were sequenced using the immunoSEQ Assay. As stored in TCRdb, this immuneACCESS dataset retains in-frame rearrangements with V and J assigned. A fraction of the clones does not appear; measured against another copy, unresolved V genes explain less than half of the discrepancy, and the remainder lacks a known reason. Present in this sample are about 68,000 clones, approximately 87% of which were seen just once. The ten largest clones add up to approximately 0.68% of the sample. The trial excluded patients who had a history of autoimmune disease or who were on systemic immunosuppression. Peripheral blood for TCR sequencing was drawn from every dose cohort at baseline, at cycle 4 day 1 and at cycle 7 day 1. The samples were taken from a phase I, first-in-human, multicenter, open-label dose-escalation trial of ivuxolimab. Adults with locally advanced or metastatic melanoma, renal cell carcinoma, hepatocellular carcinoma or head and neck squamous cell carcinoma were enrolled in the trial. CD4+ and CD8+ T cells were sorted separately from peripheral blood before TCR sequencing.

The chain uses TRBV4-3 and TRBJ1-2; the central 8 bases match TRBD1. The sample in question was CD4+ or CD8+ T cells sorted from blood, obtained in a trial of the OX40 agonist ivuxolimab. The TCR sequence derives from an adult with an advanced solid tumor such as melanoma, head and neck, liver or kidney cancer. The CDR3 region has the sequence CANSQGILRDRHSSANYGYTF. In nucleotides, the sequence is TGCGCCAACAGCCAAGGGATCCTCCGGGACAGGCACTCCTCAGCTAACTATGGCTACACCTTC.